This T cell receptor beta chain was profiled in a study of Tregs in tolerant kidney transplant recipients. General observations from the study: Few patients were studied, so findings need validation in larger groups.

Only in-frame clones appear in the TCRdb table, and some are missing; sequencing was by immunoSEQ multiplex PCR. The repertoire holds around 70,000 clones, with around nine tenths as singletons. Germline V gene data show CDR1 as MGHRA and CDR2 as YSYEKL. The ends were cut back, 9 bases at V and 4 bases at J, with 18 bases in the middle. The CDR3 consists of 15 residues. On this clone itself: Its antigen remains unidentified.

Unstimulated regulatory T cells (CD4+CD25+CD127-), CD4+CD25- non-regulatory cells, CD4 and CD8 cells were FACS-sorted from thawed PBMCs. The V call is TRBV4-1, the J call TRBJ2-2; TRBD2 might be the D (7 bases). This clonotype was obtained from a human donor who received a combined kidney and bone marrow transplant. The specimen comprised CD8+ T cells from blood, sampled before the transplant. Here the CDR3 reads CASKGGGFGTGELFF. For the CDR3, the DNA is TGCGCCAGTAAAGGGGGGGGCTTTGGCACCGGGGAGCTGTTTTTT.